A single sample gave rise to the 3 T cell receptor beta chains below, sequenced in a study of CD8+ T cells in alopecia areata. Treatment: oral pan-JAK inhibitor, 5-10 mg twice daily. Extracted from the samples, RNA was reverse transcribed into cDNA to serve as the sequencing template. Profiling relied on immunoSEQ multiplex PCR, and the TCRdb table lists in-frame clones only, not all of them. The data show 250,000 to 350,000 clones, about three fifths seen once. Sequenced here: CD4+ T cells sorted from blood, sampled around week 54, from a patient treated with tofacitinib. Source of these receptors: a human donor with alopecia areata.

This rearrangement joins TRBV29-1 to TRBJ1-4; 7 nucleotides align to TRBD1. The germline gives CDR1 SQVTM, CDR2 ANQGSEA. The CDR3 has 14 residues. Trimming at V came to 5 bases and at J to 7 bases, leaving 10 bases not matched to a gene. CDR3 loop: CSVLTGEAGEKLFF. The CDR3 coding sequence is TGCAGCGTTCTAACAGGGGAGGCGGGTGAAAAACTGTTTTTT.

This clone came up a few times. This sequence joins TRBV7-9 and TRBJ2-2; 9 bases fit TRBD1. The CDR3 has 14 residues. V trimming: 5 bases; J trimming: 5 bases; junction bases outside the gene matches: 3. CDR1 SEHNR and CDR2 FQNEAQ come from the germline V gene (reference sequence). The DNA of the CDR3 is TGTGCCAGCAGCACCGGGACAGGGACCGGGGAGCTGTTTTTT. This sequence encodes CASSTGTGTGELFF.

There are a few counts of this clone. The chain couples TRBV12-5 to TRBJ2-3; D is perhaps TRBD2 (6 bases). Trimming removed 6 bases from V and 5 bases from J, with 15 bases in between. This CDR3 has 14 residues. Germline V gene lookup returns CDR1 LGHNT and CDR2 FRNRAP. The CDR3 region has the DNA TGTGCTAGTGGCCGACGCCCGGAGGGAGATACGCAGTATTTT. Protein product: CASGRRPEGDTQYF.